This T cell receptor (beta chain) was identified in a study of breast tumors, draining lymph nodes, adjacent tissues. Ten or more counts support this clonotype. From the multiplex PCR reads, TCRdb called clonotypes with MiXCR, one entry per CDR3 protein. Found here are about 130,000 distinct CDR3 sequences, approximately 20% of them singletons; the top ten hold about 2.4%. Per the germline V gene, CDR1 is SGHVS and CDR2 is FQNEAQ. The CDR3 has 15 amino acids. The V and J ends lost 6 bases and 0 bases, in that order; junction bases with no gene match: 2. Breast cancer patients provided tissue from their axillary draining lymph nodes.

This sequence was found in a female donor with breast cancer. Some clones in this sample may be carry-over from other donors' samples. The chain has TRBV7-8 and TRBJ2-2; 9 bases map to TRBD2. Sequences were obtained from axillary lymph node tissue. This chain's CDR3 is CASRRLAANTGELFF. As DNA, the CDR3 is TGTGCCAGCAGGCGACTAGCGGCGAACACCGGGGAGCTGTTTTTT.